This T cell receptor beta chain was sequenced in a study of high-grade serous ovarian cancer treatment subgroups. Findings and limits, study-wide: Different patients shared almost no repertoire; same-patient tumors shared roughly 0.095 to 0.85. Without spatial data, bulk sequencing limits insight into HGSC tumor diversity. The analyses considered CDR3 and ignored CDR1 and CDR2.

The V and J ends lost 6 bases and 7 bases, in that order; junction bases with no gene match: 9. Looked up from germline, CDR1 is MDHEN and CDR2 is SYDVKM. This CDR3 is built from 15 residues. The tumor samples were collected prior to definitive surgery or chemotherapy. The protocol was immunoSEQ multiplex PCR, while the TCRdb copy is restricted to in-frame clones and leaves out a portion. The sample records about 4,900 clones, roughly two thirds being singletons. This clone is termed hyperexpanded. As yet, its antigen is unknown. The sample consisted of tumor tissue. This chain connects TRBV28 to TRBJ1-3; 10 nucleotides agree with TRBD1. This clonotype originated in a human donor with high-grade serous ovarian cancer. CDR3 protein: CASRELGTGANTIYF. The DNA for the CDR3 is TGTGCCAGCAGAGAACTGGGGACAGGGGCGAACACCATATATTTT. The entire variable domain, with the rest obtained from reference TRBV28 and TRBJ1-3, is as follows: DVKVTQSSRYLVKRTGEKVFLECVQDMDHENMFWYRQDPGLGLRLIYFSYDVKMKEKGDIPEGYSVSREKKERFSLILESASTNQTSMYLCASRELGTGANTIYFGEGSWLTVV.